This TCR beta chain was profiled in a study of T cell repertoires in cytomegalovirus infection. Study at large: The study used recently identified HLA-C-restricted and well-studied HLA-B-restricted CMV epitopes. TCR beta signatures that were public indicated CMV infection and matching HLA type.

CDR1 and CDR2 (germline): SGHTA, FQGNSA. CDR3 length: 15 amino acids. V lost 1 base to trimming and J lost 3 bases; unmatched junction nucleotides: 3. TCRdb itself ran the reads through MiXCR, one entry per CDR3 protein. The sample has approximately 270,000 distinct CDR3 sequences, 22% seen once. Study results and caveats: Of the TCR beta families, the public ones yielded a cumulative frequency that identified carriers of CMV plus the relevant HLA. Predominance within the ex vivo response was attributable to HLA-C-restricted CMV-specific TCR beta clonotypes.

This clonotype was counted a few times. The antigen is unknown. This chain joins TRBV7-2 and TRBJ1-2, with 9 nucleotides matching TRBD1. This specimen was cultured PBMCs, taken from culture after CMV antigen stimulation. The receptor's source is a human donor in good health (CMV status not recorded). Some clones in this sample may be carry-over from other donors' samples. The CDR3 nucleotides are TGTGCCAGCAGCTTAGTCGACAGGGGGGACTATGGCTACACCTTC. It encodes CASSLVDRGDYGYTF.